What follows are 21 T cell receptor beta chains derived from one specimen sequenced in a study of T-cell reconstitution after alpha-beta-depleted transplantation in children (dated by TCRdb to 2016 to 2017). Reading the label with the study, this specimen's treatment or condition is: allogeneic hematopoietic cell transplantation with graft depleted of TCRalphabeta T cells and CD19 B cells. Libraries came from PCR. The sequencing machine was an Illumina HiSeq 2500. TCR libraries were prepared with molecular barcoding, using unique molecular identifiers to normalize TCRbeta repertoire quantification. TCRdb reprocessing: public reads trimmed at Q25 with fastp, clones called with MiXCR, in-frame beta chains kept. Every entry covers one CDR3 protein and lists the most common genes and DNA from its rows. The sample table shows nearly 200,000 distinct CDR3 sequences, and 6.3% are seen once. Roughly 4.8% of the sample rests with the top ten.

This sample comprised PBMCs, obtained before TCRalphabeta/CD19-depleted stem cell transplant. The receptor set was obtained from a girl under three years old with combined immunodeficiency, due to receive a stem cell transplant.

This clonotype was detected ten times or more. V gene TRBV4-1 combines with J gene TRBJ2-6; D is uncertain. CDR1 is MGHRA, CDR2 YSYEKL, per germline. V dropped 3 bases and J dropped 1 base, with 10 bases sitting between them. This CDR3 spans 16 amino acids. CDR3 DNA sequence: TGCGCCAGCAGCCAGGGTCGGAGTTCTGGGGCCAACGTCCTGACTTTC. Protein product: CASSQGRSSGANVLTF.

This clonotype was picked up many times. This chain joins TRBV11-2 and TRBJ2-7; D remains ambiguous. The CDR3 has 15 residues. CDR1 is SGHAT and CDR2 is FQNNGV in the germline V gene. V dropped 6 bases and J dropped 3 bases, with 18 bases sitting between them. The CDR3 region is CASSQTTYNYYEQYF. The DNA of the CDR3 is TGTGCCAGCAGTCAAACAACCTATAATTACTACGAGCAGTACTTC.

This clonotype was picked up many times. The chain combines TRBV28 with TRBJ1-1, with 8 bases matching TRBD1. The CDR3 runs 17 residues. The germline gives CDR1 MDHEN, CDR2 SYDVKM. Trimming cost V 3 bases and J 1 base; bases outside gene matches: 10. The DNA of the CDR3 is TGTGCCAGCAGTTTCCCCAGACAGGGGTTCACGAACACTGAAGCTTTCTTT. Translated, it gives CASSFPRQGFTNTEAFF.

This clonotype has a count of ten or more. The rearrangement links TRBV7-8 to TRBJ1-2; TRBD1 matches at 10 bases. The CDR3 totals 20 residues. V trimming: 4 bases; J trimming: 4 bases; junction bases outside the gene matches: 21. Germline CDR1 and CDR2: SGHVS and FQNEAQ. The CDR3: CASSWARDRGDYHYLYGYTF. The CDR3 bases are TGTGCCAGCAGCTGGGCCCGGGACAGGGGCGATTACCATTACCTCTATGGCTACACCTTC. Complete variable domain (other parts from reference TRBV7-8 and TRBJ1-2): GAGVSQSPRYKVAKRGQDVALRCDPISGHVSLFWYQQALGQGPEFLTYFQNEAQLDKSGLPSDRFFAERPEGSVSTLKIQRTQQEDSAVYLCASSWARDRGDYHYLYGYTFGSGTRLTVV.

This clonotype was seen repeatedly, ten times or more. The gene calls are TRBV12-3 or TRBV12-4 and TRBJ2-3; TRBD2 aligns across 14 bases. There are 16 residues in the CDR3. V dropped 6 bases and J dropped 0; count of bases not matched to a gene: 2. The CDR3 DNA reads TGTGCCAGCAGGACTAGCGGGGGGGCCAGCACAGATACGCAGTATTTT. Protein sequence: CASRTSGGASTDTQYF.

Ten or more counts support this clonotype. The J gene is TRBJ2-5, the V gene TRBV12-3 or TRBV12-4; possibly TRBD1 or TRBD2 for D (6 bases each). This CDR3 spans 17 amino acids. Trimming pared 6 bases from V and 0 bases from J, leaving 20 bases between. CDR3 DNA: TGTGCCAGCAGATCACGTTTTCGGGGGCATTACCAAGAGACCCAGTACTTC. Its protein product is CASRSRFRGHYQETQYF.

The CDR3 coding sequence is TGTGCCAGCAGTTTTCAGGGCGGGCACTATGGCTACACCTTC. It specifies CASSFQGGHYGYTF. The chain links TRBV27 to TRBJ1-2; a weak D match, TRBD1 (5 bases). Trimming took 3 bases from V and 3 from J, leaving 11 bases between them. Germline CDR1 and CDR2: MNHEY and SMNVEV (reference sequence). The CDR3 totals 14 residues.

This clonotype was recorded at least ten times. The rearrangement uses TRBV7-2 and TRBJ1-3; 7 positions match TRBD1. Trimming took 2 bases from V and 3 from J; bases not matched to a gene: 4. Germline lookup yields CDR1 SGHTA and CDR2 FQGNSA. The CDR3 is 15 residues long. The CDR3 spells CASSLQGVDGNTIYF. CDR3 DNA: TGTGCCAGCAGCTTACAGGGGGTAGATGGAAACACCATATATTTT.

For the CDR3, the DNA is TGTGCCAGCAGTGATTGGGTTAGCGGGGGGGTAGGAGATACGCAGTATTTT. Its protein product is CASSDWVSGGVGDTQYF. The chain carries TRBV6-1 and TRBJ2-3, with TRBD2 identical over 11 bases. This CDR3 has 17 amino acids. Trimming took 3 bases from V and 5 from J; bases not matched to a gene: 10. Looked up from germline, CDR1 is MNHNS and CDR2 is SASEGT.

The rearrangement joins TRBV7-6 to TRBJ1-3, with no clear D. CDR1 is SGHVS and CDR2 is FNYEAQ in the germline V gene. The CDR3 runs to 11 residues. The ends were cut back, 5 bases at V and 8 bases at J, with 7 bases in the middle. The CDR3 nucleotides read TGTGCCAGCAGCAATGGGCACACCATATATTTT. Translation gives CASSNGHTIYF.

CDR3 DNA: TGCAGCGTTGAGGGACAGGGAGGGGGCGAGCAGTACTTC. Protein: CSVEGQGGGEQYF. The J gene is TRBJ2-7, the V gene TRBV29-1, with 9 bases matching TRBD1. Germline V gene data show CDR1 as SQVTM and CDR2 as ANQGSEA. The CDR3 loop spans 13 amino acids. V shed 3 bases, J shed 6 bases, and the junction held 6 bases outside the gene matches.

Ten or more counts support this clonotype. V usage is TRBV4-3 and J usage is TRBJ1-3; no definite D call. Trimming stripped 0 bases from V and 0 bases from J, with 9 bases between. The germline CDR1 and CDR2 sequences are LGHNA and YSLEER. The CDR3 has 16 residues. The CDR3: CASSQDLENSGNTIYF. The DNA for the CDR3 is TGCGCCAGCAGCCAAGATCTGGAGAACTCTGGAAACACCATATATTTT.

This clonotype has a count of ten or more. J is TRBJ1-1 and V is TRBV4-1; TRBD1 might be the D (5 bases). V was cut by 1 base and J by 0 bases, with 6 bases left in between. Germline assignment: CDR1 MGHRA and CDR2 YSYEKL. CDR3 length: 14 residues. The CDR3 reads CASSQGDVNTEAFF. Here the CDR3 DNA reads TGCGCCAGCAGCCAAGGGGACGTGAACACTGAAGCTTTCTTT.

The table lists this clonotype with many counts. V and J are TRBV12-3 or TRBV12-4 and TRBJ2-7; unclear D gene. The CDR3 has 14 amino acids. V lost 3 bases, J lost 3 bases, and 12 bases lay in between. DNA of the CDR3: TGTGCCAGCAGTTTTGGTTTACAGCACTACGAGCAGTACTTC. Amino acid sequence: CASSFGLQHYEQYF.

This clonotype has more than one count but fewer than ten. This chain joins TRBV4-3 and TRBJ2-7; 7 nucleotides match TRBD2. The length of the CDR3 is 14 residues. Unmatched junction bases numbered 4, after V lost 1 base and J lost 4 bases. The germline V gene has CDR1 LGHNA and CDR2 YSLEER. CDR3 sequence (DNA): TGCGCCAGCAGCCAAGCGGGACTACTATACGAGCAGTACTTC. Protein sequence: CASSQAGLLYEQYF.

This clonotype appeared once. This clone may be a read error of a much larger clone one base away. The chain couples TRBV20-1 to TRBJ1-2; D is unresolved. Germline loops: CDR1 DFQATT, CDR2 SNEGSKA (reference sequence). The CDR3 consists of 13 residues. The CDR3 is CSARGREYYGDTF. Here the CDR3 DNA reads TGCAGTGCTAGAGGTAGAGAGTACTATGGCGACACCTTC.

This clonotype was found many times. This chain connects TRBV14 to TRBJ2-7, with 7 bases aligning to TRBD1. V lost 4 bases, J lost 3 bases, and 6 bases stayed unmatched. The CDR3 consists of 14 residues. Germline values: CDR1 SGHDN, CDR2 FVKESK. The CDR3 loop is CASSPLGQVYEQYF. In nucleotides, the CDR3 is TGTGCCAGCAGCCCCTTAGGACAGGTCTACGAGCAGTACTTC.

This clonotype was seen ten or more times. The genes are TRBV20-1 and TRBJ2-1; TRBD2 aligns across 7 bases. In germline, CDR1 is DFQATT, CDR2 SNEGSKA (reference sequence). The V and J ends lost 6 bases and 3 bases, in that order; junction bases with no gene match: 8. The CDR3 has 14 amino acids. The CDR3 is CSARWGGVYNEQFF. The CDR3 DNA reads as TGCAGTGCCCGCTGGGGGGGGGTCTACAATGAGCAGTTCTTC.

The gene calls are TRBV7-2 and TRBJ2-5, with D possibly being TRBD2 (5 bases). The CDR3 has 16 residues. Germline V lookup: CDR1 SGHTA, CDR2 FQGNSA. V was cut by 3 bases and J by 0 bases, with 14 bases left in between. CDR3 sequence (DNA): TGTGCCAGCAGCTTGGGTGGTCTAGCCTACCAAGAGACCCAGTACTTC. As protein: CASSLGGLAYQETQYF. Full variable domain (remainder filled in from reference TRBV7-2 and TRBJ2-5): GAGVSQSPSNKVTEKGKDVELRCDPISGHTALYWYRQSLGQGLEFLIYFQGNSAPDKSGLPSDRFSAERTGGSVSTLTIQRTQQEDSAVYLCASSLGGLAYQETQYFGPGTRLLVL.

This clonotype was counted at least ten times. The rearrangement uses TRBV7-3 and TRBJ2-2, with 11 bases identical to TRBD2. Losses at the gene ends were 1 base for V and 4 bases for J; bases not matched to a gene: 8. The CDR3 totals 18 residues. CDR1 and CDR2 from the germline V gene are SGHTA and FQGTGA. CDR3 in DNA: TGTGCCAGCAGCTTAATAGCGGGAGGGCCTCCGGGCACCGGGGAGCTGTTTTTT. Translation: CASSLIAGGPPGTGELFF.

The CDR3 spells CSVGTGPHEQYF. CDR3 nucleotides: TGCAGCGTTGGGACAGGACCCCACGAGCAGTACTTC. The gene calls are TRBV29-1 and TRBJ2-7; 7 nucleotides line up with TRBD1. Losses at the gene ends were 4 bases for V and 5 bases for J; bases not matched to a gene: 5. CDR1 is SQVTM and CDR2 is ANQGSEA in the germline V gene. The CDR3 contains 12 residues.